This TCR beta chain was sequenced for a study of cytomegalovirus exposure and HLA in healthy donors. General observations from the study: Some TCR beta chains (roughly 150 of them) were listed as cytomegalovirus-associated. Through in vitro validation, a few CMV-associated chains were shown to be specific for CMV antigens. TCR beta sequences reportedly predicted most subjects' HLA-A and HLA-B alleles accurately. Reported performance of the classifier showed diagnosis of cytomegalovirus status with high specificity and sensitivity.

PCR involved 60 Vbeta and 13 Jbeta primers. Assay: immunoSEQ multiplex PCR; the TCRdb copy retains only in-frame clones and omits some. The sample table includes 200,000 to 250,000 clones. Concerning this clone: Its antigen is currently unknown.

This receptor was taken from a woman in her twenties or thirties in good health and CMV-seropositive. Material for sequencing was PBMCs.

The CDR3 protein is CASSSADRGLEQYF. The CDR3 bases are TGCGCCAGCAGTTCGGCGGACAGGGGGCTCGAGCAGTACTTC. V and J are TRBV5-1 and TRBJ2-5, with 11 bases fitting TRBD1. The J call may be faulty, since TRBJ2-7 better matches the DNA end. The CDR3 runs to 14 residues. Germline V gene lookup returns CDR1 SGHRS and CDR2 YFSETQ.